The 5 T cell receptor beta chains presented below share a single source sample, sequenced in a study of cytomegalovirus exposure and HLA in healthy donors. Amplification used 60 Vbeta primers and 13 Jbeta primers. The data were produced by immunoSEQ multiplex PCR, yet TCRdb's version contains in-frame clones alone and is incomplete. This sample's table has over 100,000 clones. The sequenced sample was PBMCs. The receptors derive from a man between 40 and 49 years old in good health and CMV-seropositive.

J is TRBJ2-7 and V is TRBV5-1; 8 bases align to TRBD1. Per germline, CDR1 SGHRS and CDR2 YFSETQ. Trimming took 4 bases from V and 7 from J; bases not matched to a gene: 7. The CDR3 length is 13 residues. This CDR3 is CASSPRTGREQYF. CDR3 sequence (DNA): TGCGCCAGCAGCCCCCGGACAGGGCGGGAGCAGTACTTC.

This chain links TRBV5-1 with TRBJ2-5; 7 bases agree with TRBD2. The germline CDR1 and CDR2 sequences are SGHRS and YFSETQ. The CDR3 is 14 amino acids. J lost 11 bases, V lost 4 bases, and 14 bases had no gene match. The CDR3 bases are TGCGCCAGCAGCGATTCCGCGGGGGTGTTCGCGCAGTACTTC. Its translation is CASSDSAGVFAQYF.

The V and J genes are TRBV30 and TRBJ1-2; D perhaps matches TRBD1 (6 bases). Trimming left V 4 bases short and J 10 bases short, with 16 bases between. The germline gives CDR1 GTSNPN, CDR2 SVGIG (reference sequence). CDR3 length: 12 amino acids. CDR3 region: CAWTSQGAAYTF. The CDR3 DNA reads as TGTGCCTGGACTTCACAGGGAGCAGCCTACACCTTC.

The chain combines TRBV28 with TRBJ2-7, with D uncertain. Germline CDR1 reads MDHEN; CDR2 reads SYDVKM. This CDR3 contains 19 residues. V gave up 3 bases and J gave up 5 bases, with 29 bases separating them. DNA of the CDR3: TGTGCCAGCAGTTTTCCACCCCCTTCCTTCCCGGCACGGAGCCACGAGCAGTACTTC. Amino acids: CASSFPPPSFPARSHEQYF.

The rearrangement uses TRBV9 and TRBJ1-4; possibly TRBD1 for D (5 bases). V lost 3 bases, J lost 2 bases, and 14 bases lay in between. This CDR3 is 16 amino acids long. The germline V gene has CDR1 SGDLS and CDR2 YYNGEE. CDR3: CASSAGQQLTNEKLFF. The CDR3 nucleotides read TGTGCCAGCAGCGCCGGACAACAGCTTACTAATGAAAAACTGTTTTTT.